This T cell receptor (beta chain) was retrieved from a study of regulatory T cells in long-lasting Graves disease. V lost 6 bases and J lost 0, with 12 bases in between. Germline CDR1 and CDR2: DFQATT and SNEGSKA (reference sequence). The CDR3 extends over 14 amino acids. Arm-PCR of CDR3 regions with iRepertoire HTBI primers generated TCR beta libraries. Via MiXCR, TCRdb re-called the multiplex PCR reads, giving one row per CDR3 protein. The table records 400,000 to 450,000 distinct CDR3 sequences, 23% of them present only once. Regarding time point: persistent/refractory GD, antithyroid drugs over 5 years with positive TRAb. PBMC RNA was the source of the TCR library.

The sample in question was peripheral blood mononuclear cells (PBMCs), obtained when the disease was refractory, from a patient treated with antithyroid drugs. The receptor comes from a female donor with Graves disease. This chain connects TRBV20-1 to TRBJ2-4; tentatively, D is TRBD2 (6 bases). CDR3 nucleotides: TGCAGTGCCATAGCGGACTTAGCCAAAAACATTCAGTACTTC. It translates to CSAIADLAKNIQYF.